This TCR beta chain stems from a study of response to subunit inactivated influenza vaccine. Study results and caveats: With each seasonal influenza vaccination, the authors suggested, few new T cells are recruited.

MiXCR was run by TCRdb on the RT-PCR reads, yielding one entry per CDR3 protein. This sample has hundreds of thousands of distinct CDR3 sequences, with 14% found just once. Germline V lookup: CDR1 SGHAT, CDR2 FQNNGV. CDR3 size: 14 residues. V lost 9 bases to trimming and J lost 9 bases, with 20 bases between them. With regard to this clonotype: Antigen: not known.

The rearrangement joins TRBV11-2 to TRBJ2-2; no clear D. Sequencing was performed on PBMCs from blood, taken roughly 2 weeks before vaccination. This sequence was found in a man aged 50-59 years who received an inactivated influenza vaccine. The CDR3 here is CARGPGLLCWELFF. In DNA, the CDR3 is TGTGCCAGGGGCCCTGGGCTCCTCTGCTGGGAGCTGTTTTTT.